This TCR beta chain derives from a study of T cell repertoires in cytomegalovirus infection. Concerning this clonotype: Its antigen is not known.

One entry per CDR3 protein results from TCRdb running MiXCR on the reads. The table records 700,000 to 850,000 distinct CDR3 sequences, approximately 29% of them present only once. Whole-study results and caveats: In two of eight donors, the top clonotype was HLA-C-restricted CMV-specific.

Germline CDR1 reads LNHDA; CDR2 reads SQIVND (reference sequence). The CDR3 loop spans 17 amino acids. After removal of 5 bases from V and 0 bases from J, the junction contained 10 bases not matched to a gene. This chain links TRBV19 with TRBJ2-3, with 8 bases matching TRBD1. Here the sequenced sample was cultured CD8+ T cells from PBMCs, taken from culture after CMV antigen stimulation. This TCR came from a human donor in good health (CMV status not recorded). Some clones in this sample may be carry-over from other donors' samples. CDR3 nucleotide sequence: TGTGCCAGTAGTCATGGGACAGGTAGAACTAGCACAGATACGCAGTATTTT. Its translation: CASSHGTGRTSTDTQYF.